The TCR beta chain described here comes from a study of T cell responses to AZD1222 COVID-19 vaccine. It was second doses at about 4 or about 12 weeks that were pooled. CDR1 is MNHNS and CDR2 is SASEGT in the germline V gene. The J segment lost 4 bases and the V segment lost 3 bases, leaving 2 bases of the junction unmatched. This CDR3 region has 13 residues. TCRdb keeps only in-frame clones here, not all; method: immunoSEQ multiplex PCR. This table has 60,000 to 75,000 clones, about 83% appearing once. Study findings and constraints: Seropositive AZD1222 recipients at baseline numbered only 6 or 7. Clonal diversity may have been underestimated in mostly white British donors.

Of note for this clone: As yet, its antigen is unknown.

This material consisted of peripheral blood, taken 28 days after the second AZD1222 dose. The chain joins TRBV6-1 to TRBJ1-2, with 7 bases that match TRBD1. The origin of this receptor is an adult who received the AZD1222 COVID-19 vaccine. The CDR3 region is CASSEGQPYGYTF. CDR3 coding DNA: TGTGCCAGCAGTGAGGGACAGCCCTATGGCTACACCTTC.